Shown below are 2 T cell receptor beta chains from a single sample sequenced in a study of CD8 T cells in Susac syndrome. RNA amounts of roughly 0.5 to 1 ug underwent reverse transcription with random hexamers. TCRdb fed the immunoSEQ multiplex PCR reads into MiXCR, producing one record per CDR3 protein. Of approximately 300,000 distinct CDR3 sequences in the sample, 70% to 90% were seen once. The sample consisted of CD8+ T cells from PBMCs. The receptors were gathered from a human donor with multiple sclerosis.

The chain combines TRBV19 with TRBJ2-3, with 7 bases that match TRBD2. CDR1 LNHDA and CDR2 SQIVND come from the germline V gene (reference sequence). The CDR3 is made up of 15 amino acids. V trimming: 3 bases; J trimming: 5 bases; junction bases outside the gene matches: 8. CDR3 protein: CASSIGLGLRDTQYF. In nucleotides, the CDR3 is TGTGCCAGTAGTATTGGACTAGGGCTAAGAGATACGCAGTATTTT.

This chain connects TRBV4-2 to TRBJ2-1, with a tentative D call TRBD1 (5 bases). The CDR3 covers 14 residues. V was clipped by 0 bases and J by 9 bases, with 12 bases between them. Germline assignment: CDR1 LGHNA and CDR2 YNFKEQ. The DNA for the CDR3 is TGTGCCAGCAGCCAAGAAGGGGCGAGCGTTGAGCAGTTCTTC. This gives the protein CASSQEGASVEQFF.